This is a list of T cell receptor beta chains from one sample in a study of identical twins. TCRdb passed the 5' RACE reads through MiXCR, listing each CDR3 protein once. The sample lists 700,000 or so distinct CDR3 sequences; 8.5% to 9.5% were seen once. The sample was also linked to a second study, of yellow fever vaccine responses in identical twins.

Sequenced material: PBMCs. The source is a woman under 30 in good health. Both conserved end residues are part of each CDR3. Each record gives: D gene, clone size, J gene, V gene, CDR3 DNA, CDR3 protein. The D gene is left open where the match is weak. Clone size is given for some rows only: seen once, a few or many times, or a class if the clone is expanded.

NA	NA	TRBJ1-3	TRBV7-9	TGTGCCAGCACCCTGACGGAAGGAAACACCATATATTTT	CASTLTEGNTIYF
TRBD1	NA	TRBJ2-6	TRBV9	TGTGCCAGCAGCCCCAGACAGGGGGCTTCAGGGGCCAACGTCCTGACTTTC	CASSPRQGASGANVLTF
NA	NA	TRBJ2-7	TRBV3-1	TGTGCCAGCAGCCAAGAGCCTAGCGATAGCTCCTACGAGCAGTACTTC	CASSQEPSDSSYEQYF
NA	many	TRBJ2-2	TRBV10-3	TGTGCCATCAGTGTGGGGGCTCCGAACACCGGGGAGCTGTTTTTT	CAISVGAPNTGELFF
NA	few	TRBJ2-3	TRBV6-2/TRBV6-3	TGTGCCAGCAGCCACGACAGAAACCCTACTAGCACAGATACGCAGTATTTT	CASSHDRNPTSTDTQYF
NA	many	TRBJ2-3	TRBV7-2	TGTGCCAGCAGCTTAGTAGGGGGGAATACGCAGTATTTT	CASSLVGGNTQYF
TRBD2	few	TRBJ2-1	TRBV7-2	TGTGCCAGCAGCCCTGAGGGGGGAGCGGGAGTAAAAGAGCAGTTCTTC	CASSPEGGAGVKEQFF
NA	many	TRBJ2-2	TRBV12-3/TRBV12-4	TGTGCCAGCAGTCTGAAGGGTCCCACCGGGGAGCTGTTTTTT	CASSLKGPTGELFF
NA	NA	TRBJ2-7	TRBV14	TGTGCCAGCAGCCAAGATCTTACCTGGGACCGGGACGAGCAGTACTTC	CASSQDLTWDRDEQYF
TRBD1	NA	TRBJ2-7	TRBV6-1	TGTGCCAGCAGAACGACAGGGGGACAATACGAGCAGTACTTC	CASRTTGGQYEQYF
TRBD1	few	TRBJ2-5	TRBV20-1	TGCAGTGCTAGAGTCGCTCGACAGGGCGAAGAGACCCAGTACTTC	CSARVARQGEETQYF
TRBD1	few	TRBJ1-1	TRBV20-1	TGCAGTGCTAGGACCGGGACAGCGAACACTGAAGCTTTCTTT	CSARTGTANTEAFF
NA	few	TRBJ2-7	TRBV7-8	TGTGCCAGCAGCGACCCCCGGACGAGCTCCTACGAGCAGTACTTC	CASSDPRTSSYEQYF
NA	NA	TRBJ2-5	TRBV14	TGTGCCAGCAGCCACCGATTGGGACTGCTGTCGGGAGAGACCCAGTACTTC	CASSHRLGLLSGETQYF
NA	NA	TRBJ1-5	TRBV6-2/TRBV6-3	TGTGCCAGCAGTTACGAGTCGGAAGCTCAGCCCCAGCATTTT	CASSYESEAQPQHF
TRBD2	few	TRBJ2-3	TRBV20-1	TGCAGTGTTAGCGTGGGGGGGATCACAGATACGCAGTATTTT	CSVSVGGITDTQYF
TRBD1	few	TRBJ2-1	TRBV10-2	TGCGCCAGCAAGGGGGCGGTTGAGCAGTTCTTC	CASKGAVEQFF
NA	few	TRBJ2-1	TRBV6-2/TRBV6-3	TGTGCCAGCAGTTCGATCACAGCGGACTCCTACAATGAGCAGTTCTTC	CASSSITADSYNEQFF
TRBD2	NA	TRBJ2-1	TRBV10-3	TGTGCCATCAGTGATCCGGGGACTAGCGGGAGGGCAGGTGAGCAGTTCTTC	CAISDPGTSGRAGEQFF
TRBD2	NA	TRBJ2-5	TRBV10-3	TGTGCCACCGTCCCGGGACTAGCGGGAGGGGGGTCCGAAGAGACCCAGTACTTC	CATVPGLAGGGSEETQYF
TRBD1	many	TRBJ2-7	TRBV7-9	TGTGCCAGCAGCCCGTTGACAGGGTTGTACGAGCAGTACTTC	CASSPLTGLYEQYF
TRBD2	NA	TRBJ2-7	TRBV29-1	TGCAGCGTTCCGAGCGGGAAAGGCCTCGAGCAGTACTTC	CSVPSGKGLEQYF
NA	few	TRBJ2-7	TRBV5-8	TGTGCCAGCAGCTTCGGGACACTCTACCTGGGCGAGCAGTACTTC	CASSFGTLYLGEQYF
TRBD1	NA	TRBJ2-7	TRBV24-1	TGTGCCACCAGTGATCCAGCGACAGGGGGCTACGAGCAGTACTTC	CATSDPATGGYEQYF
NA	few	TRBJ1-1	TRBV20-1	TGCAGTGCATCGAATACCGCACAGAGCCTGAACACTGAAGCTTTCTTT	CSASNTAQSLNTEAFF
NA	NA	TRBJ2-5	TRBV6-4	TGTGCCAGCAGTGACTCGATCCTCGGGAGCGAAGAGACCCAGTACTTC	CASSDSILGSEETQYF
NA	few	TRBJ2-7	TRBV6-2/TRBV6-3	TGTGCCAGCAGGGCAGGGTTCGAGCAGTACTTC	CASRAGFEQYF
TRBD1	few	TRBJ2-2	TRBV6-2/TRBV6-3	TGTGCCAGCAGCGGACAGGGGGCCAGCGGGGCCGCTACGAACACCGGGGAGCTGTTTTTT	CASSGQGASGAATNTGELFF
NA	NA	TRBJ2-5	TRBV6-5	TGTGCCAGCAGTTACGCAAACACCCAGTACTTC	CASSYANTQYF
NA	many	TRBJ2-2	TRBV2	TGTGCCAGCAGTGAAGCCCGGGAGTGGTGGTTAGCCGGGGAGCTGTTTTTT	CASSEAREWWLAGELFF
TRBD1	NA	TRBJ2-1	TRBV29-1	TGCAGCGTTTTCCCAACAGGGGCCACATACAATGAGCAGTTCTTC	CSVFPTGATYNEQFF
NA	few	TRBJ2-1	TRBV9	TGTGCCAGCAGCGCCTTCCGGGACACAGAGCAGTTCTTC	CASSAFRDTEQFF
TRBD2	many	TRBJ2-3	TRBV20-1	TGCAGTGCTGATCCGGGACTAGACACAGATACGCAGTATTTT	CSADPGLDTDTQYF
TRBD2	few	TRBJ2-3	TRBV10-2	TGCGCCAGCCGAAACGAGGGACTAGCGGGACAAGATACGCAGTATTTT	CASRNEGLAGQDTQYF
TRBD2	NA	TRBJ2-3	TRBV20-1	TGCAGTGCTAGATCCTCCGGACTAGCGGGGGGGTACCCTAGTCTAGATACGCAGTATTTT	CSARSSGLAGGYPSLDTQYF
NA	NA	TRBJ2-1	TRBV3-1	TGTGCCAGCAGTCGACCCCGGACTCAGCAGTTCTTC	CASSRPRTQQFF
TRBD2	many	TRBJ2-3	TRBV7-2	TGTGCCAGCAGCCTAGCGGGGGGGCCCCATACGCAGTATTTT	CASSLAGGPHTQYF
TRBD2	NA	TRBJ2-2	TRBV12-3/TRBV12-4	TGTACCAGCAGTTTCTACGGGACTAGCGGGAGAGTTACCGGGGAGCTGTTTTTT	CTSSFYGTSGRVTGELFF
TRBD1	NA	TRBJ1-1	TRBV6-1	TGTGCCAGCAGACCCCGGGACAGGGTCAAGAACACTGAAGCTTTCTTT	CASRPRDRVKNTEAFF
NA	many	TRBJ2-7	TRBV7-8	TGTGCCAGCAGTTTATTAGCGGCGACCTACGAGCAGTACTTC	CASSLLAATYEQYF
NA	NA	TRBJ1-1	TRBV3-1	TGTGCCAGCAGCCATTTGTTCGGGGGCACTGAAGCTTTCTTT	CASSHLFGGTEAFF
NA	NA	TRBJ2-7	TRBV5-6	TGTGCCAGCATCAATCCCGGTCGGGGAAGCTACGAGCAGTACTTC	CASINPGRGSYEQYF
TRBD2	many	TRBJ2-3	TRBV6-1	TGTGCCAGCAGTGAATCTCGCGGGGGGGCAGATACGCAGTATTTT	CASSESRGGADTQYF
TRBD1	many	TRBJ1-1	TRBV4-1	TGCGCCAGCAGCCAAGCCCCCCACGGGACAGACACTGAAGCTTTCTTT	CASSQAPHGTDTEAFF
TRBD1	few	TRBJ2-1	TRBV7-3	TGTGCCAGCAGCCCATTGAGGGGGCCGGACAATGAGCAGTTCTTC	CASSPLRGPDNEQFF
NA	NA	TRBJ2-7	TRBV7-2	TGTGCCAGCAGCCCCCGTCCGCTTGCGGGGGAGCAGTACTTC	CASSPRPLAGEQYF
TRBD2	many	TRBJ2-2	TRBV5-1	TGCGCCAGCAGCTCCTTAGCGGGAGCTGGTACCGGGGAGCTGTTTTTT	CASSSLAGAGTGELFF
TRBD2	few	TRBJ2-3	TRBV24-1	TGTGCCACCAGTGATTTGACTAGCGGGGCCACAGATACGCAGTATTTT	CATSDLTSGATDTQYF
NA	NA	TRBJ2-6	TRBV28	TGTGCCAGCAGTTCAAACAGCATCCCTGGGGCCAACGTCCTGACTTTC	CASSSNSIPGANVLTF
NA	NA	TRBJ2-2	TRBV19	TGTGCCAGTAGTAATGGGGAAACGAACACCGGGGAGCTGTTTTTT	CASSNGETNTGELFF
NA	many	TRBJ2-2	TRBV29-1	TGCAGCGTTGACAGGACCAACACCGGGGAGCTGTTTTTT	CSVDRTNTGELFF
NA	few	TRBJ2-5	TRBV7-2	TGTGCCAGCAGCCTCCTCATGAGGGGCGTCGGGACCCAGTACTTC	CASSLLMRGVGTQYF
NA	NA	TRBJ2-7	TRBV7-9	TGTGCCAGCAGCTTAGTAACGAGTGGCCTTCACGAGCAGTACTTC	CASSLVTSGLHEQYF
TRBD2	few	TRBJ2-7	TRBV7-8	TGTGCCAGCAGCCCCCAGCCGACTAGCCCCGAGCAGTACTTC	CASSPQPTSPEQYF
NA	few	TRBJ2-6	TRBV19	TGTGCCAGTAGTATCTTCGGAGGTGGCGCCAACGTCCTGACTTTC	CASSIFGGGANVLTF
TRBD2	NA	TRBJ2-1	TRBV5-1	TGCGCCAGCAGCGCGATAAGGACTAGCTCCTACAATGAGCAGTTCTTC	CASSAIRTSSYNEQFF